These 24 T cell receptor beta chains originate from one sample sequenced in a study of cytomegalovirus exposure and HLA in healthy donors. 13 Jbeta primers and 60 Vbeta primers were used for the PCR. The repertoire was sequenced with immunoSEQ multiplex PCR; TCRdb's copy has only in-frame clones and lacks some. The data contain about 120,000 clones, around 75% of them singletons. The sequencing input was PBMCs. The receptors come from a man aged 25-45 years in good health and CMV-seronegative.

This clone was picked up a small number of times. Germline and junction disagree at one end, which may indicate a read error. The chain joins TRBV19 to TRBJ2-6; 7 bases are a match to TRBD1. Looked up from germline, CDR1 is LNHDA and CDR2 is SQIVND (reference sequence). CDR3 size: 16 residues. The CDR3 spells CASSRQGHSGANGLTF. The CDR3 region has the DNA TGTGCCAGTAGCCGACAGGGCCACTCTGGGGCCAACGGCCTGACTTTC.

V gene TRBV6-1 combines with J gene TRBJ1-1; D remains unclear. Germline V gene sequence: CDR1 MNHNS, CDR2 SASEGT. CDR3 length: 14 residues. Trimming pared 5 bases from V and 1 base from J, leaving 11 bases between. CDR3 coding DNA: TGTGCCAGCAGTCGTACCGAGGAGAACACTGAAGCTTTCTTT. Translation: CASSRTEENTEAFF.

The chain links TRBV19 to TRBJ1-1; 7 nucleotides line up with TRBD1. The CDR3 is made up of 16 amino acids. CDR1 is LNHDA, CDR2 SQIVND, per germline (reference sequence). V was clipped by 4 bases and J by 3 bases; unmatched bases: 11. The CDR3 spells CASSKRQGSVYTEAFF. In nucleotides, the CDR3 is TGTGCCAGTAGTAAAAGACAGGGTTCGGTGTACACTGAAGCTTTCTTT.

The rearrangement uses TRBV7-9 and TRBJ2-3, with D tentatively TRBD1 (6 bases). Germline loops: CDR1 SEHNR, CDR2 FQNEAQ (reference sequence). The V and J ends lost 5 bases and 0 bases respectively, with 12 bases between them. The CDR3 is 15 amino acids. The CDR3 DNA sequence: TGTGCCAGCAGCCAGACAGGATCTAGCACAGATACGCAGTATTTT. It specifies CASSQTGSSTDTQYF.

This clone is a singleton in its sample. At one end, the junction sequence differs from germline, possibly due to a read error. In DNA form, the CDR3 reads TGTGCCAGCAGCTCACGAACCTCGGGTGGGGCCAACGGCCTGACTTTC. Translated, it gives CASSSRTSGGANGLTF. V and J are TRBV7-9 and TRBJ2-6; the D gene is possibly TRBD1 (5 bases). Germline assignment: CDR1 SEHNR and CDR2 FQNEAQ (reference sequence). CDR3 length equals 16 residues.

This chain joins TRBV6-6 and TRBJ1-6; weak D call: TRBD1 (6 bases). This CDR3 contains 15 residues. Trimming removed 6 bases from V and 7 bases from J, with 16 bases in between. The V gene's germline CDR1 is MNHNY and CDR2 SVGAGI (reference sequence). The CDR3 region has the DNA TGTGCCAGCAGCGGGCAGGGGCTCAACAATTCACCCCTCCACTTT. Translation gives CASSGQGLNNSPLHF.

The V gene is TRBV28, the J gene TRBJ2-7; 7 positions match TRBD2. Losses at the gene ends were 5 bases for V and 1 base for J; bases not matched to a gene: 8. Germline V gene data show CDR1 as MDHEN and CDR2 as SYDVKM. This CDR3 comprises 15 residues. The CDR3 DNA follows: TGTGCCAGCAGTCCCCCCGGGGAGGGATCCTACGAGCAGTACTTC. This translates into CASSPPGEGSYEQYF. Drawing the rest from reference TRBV28 and TRBJ2-7, the complete variable domain is DVKVTQSSRYLVKRTGEKVFLECVQDMDHENMFWYRQDPGLGLRLIYFSYDVKMKEKGDIPEGYSVSREKKERFSLILESASTNQTSMYLCASSPPGEGSYEQYFGPGTRLTVT.

This sequence joins TRBV2 and TRBJ2-5; 8 nucleotides align to TRBD2. Gene TRBJ2-7 matches the end of the DNA better, so the J call may be wrong. This CDR3 has 16 amino acids. CDR1 is SNHLY and CDR2 is FYNNEI in the germline V gene. This CDR3 reads CASSEALAGGTYEQYF. The CDR3 region has the DNA TGTGCCAGCAGTGAAGCGCTGGCGGGGGGAACCTACGAGCAGTACTTC.

The genes are TRBV2 and TRBJ2-2; TRBD1 is a possible D gene (5 bases). The CDR3 is made up of 14 amino acids. V was shortened by 6 bases and J by 0 bases, with 8 bases between the two germline ends. Germline assignment: CDR1 SNHLY and CDR2 FYNNEI. CDR3: CASRVTANTGELFF. The CDR3, as DNA: TGTGCCAGCAGGGTGACAGCGAACACCGGGGAGCTGTTTTTT.

This clone was observed a single time. The V and J genes are TRBV5-1 and TRBJ1-6, with no clear D. Deletions cut 0 bases from V and 0 bases from J, with 7 bases between. The CDR3 is made up of 16 amino acids. CDR1 and CDR2 (germline): SGHRS, YFSETQ. The CDR3 coding sequence is TGCGCCAGCAGCTTGGATCTGAGCTCCTATAATTCACCCCTCCACTTT. It yields the protein CASSLDLSSYNSPLHF.

V usage is TRBV14 and J usage is TRBJ2-7; 8 bases are a match to TRBD1. The CDR3 runs to 16 residues. The V gene end was trimmed by 0 bases and the J gene end by 6 bases; junction bases not matched to a gene: 10. The germline V gene encodes CDR1 SGHDN and CDR2 FVKESK. CDR3 bases: TGTGCCAGCAGCCAAGAACGTGGGCAGGGGGCAATCGAGCAGTACTTC. It codes for CASSQERGQGAIEQYF.

The chain joins TRBV2 to TRBJ1-2; tentative D call: TRBD1 (6 bases). With 6 bases removed from V and 8 bases from J, the gap between germline ends came to 16 bases. Germline lookup yields CDR1 SNHLY and CDR2 FYNNEI. The CDR3 extends over 13 amino acids. The CDR3 DNA follows: TGTGCCAGCAGGGAATACAGGGAAAAAGGCTACACCTTC. Its protein product is CASREYREKGYTF.

The chain recombines TRBV15 with TRBJ1-6, with D uncertain. V was cut by 2 bases and J by 14 bases, with 16 bases left in between. Germline-derived CDR1 and CDR2 are LNHNV and YYDKDF (reference sequence). The CDR3 contains 14 residues. CDR3 region: CATSRRTAVEALHF. The DNA for the CDR3 is TGTGCCACCAGCAGAAGGACTGCGGTTGAGGCCCTCCACTTT.

The chain's CDR3 is CASSPGGGWNTEAFF. CDR3 DNA sequence: TGTGCCAGCAGCCCCGGGGGGGGCTGGAACACTGAAGCTTTCTTT. This sequence joins TRBV6-5 and TRBJ1-1; tentative D call: TRBD1 (6 bases). With 6 bases removed from V and 1 base from J, the gap between germline ends came to 15 bases. CDR3 length: 15 residues. Germline CDR1 is MNHEY and CDR2 is SVGAGI.

The chain links TRBV5-6 to TRBJ2-3; D unresolved. Germline CDR1 and CDR2: SGHDT and YYEEEE. V was cut by 2 bases and J by 3 bases, with 10 bases left in between. This CDR3 is 14 amino acids long. The CDR3 spells CASSLVRVTDTQYF. CDR3 coding DNA: TGTGCCAGCAGCTTAGTTCGGGTGACAGATACGCAGTATTTT. Full variable domain (outside the CDR3, taken from reference TRBV5-6 and TRBJ2-3): DAGVTQSPTHLIKTRGQQVTLRCSPKSGHDTVSWYQQALGQGPQFIFQYYEEEERQRGNFPDRFSGHQFPNYSSELNVNALLLGDSALYLCASSLVRVTDTQYFGPGTRLTVL.

About this clone itself: Other DNA sequences in this specimen translate into the identical CDR3. The chain uses TRBV28 and TRBJ1-2, with 7 positions matching TRBD1. CDR3 size: 13 residues. Losses at the gene ends were 6 bases for V and 7 bases for J; bases not matched to a gene: 8. The germline V gene has CDR1 MDHEN and CDR2 SYDVKM. CDR3 region: CASSSGQAGGYTF. The CDR3 bases are TGTGCCAGCAGCTCAGGACAGGCGGGTGGCTACACCTTC.

This sequence joins TRBV11-2 and TRBJ2-1; the match to TRBD2 covers 16 bases. The CDR3 is 15 residues long. Per germline, CDR1 SGHAT and CDR2 FQNNGV. Trimming took 3 bases from V and 9 from J; bases not matched to a gene: 2. The CDR3 region is CASSFGTSGGGEQFF. Here the CDR3 DNA reads TGTGCCAGCAGCTTCGGGACTAGCGGGGGGGGTGAGCAGTTCTTC.

The chain couples TRBV14 to TRBJ2-2; D perhaps matches TRBD1 (5 bases). The V and J ends lost 4 bases and 0 bases respectively, with 6 bases between them. This CDR3 is built from 14 residues. From germline, CDR1 is SGHDN and CDR2 FVKESK. The CDR3 region has the DNA TGTGCCAGCAGCCCGACAGCGAACACCGGGGAGCTGTTTTTT. This translates into CASSPTANTGELFF.

This sequence joins TRBV10-2 and TRBJ1-1; 7 nucleotides agree with TRBD1. Germline trimming cut 6 bases from V and 1 base from J; bases unmatched to any gene: 8. The CDR3 is made up of 15 amino acids. Per the germline V gene, CDR1 is WSHSY and CDR2 is SAAADI. The DNA for the CDR3 is TGCGCCAGCAGAGACACAGGGGCAGGGAACACTGAAGCTTTCTTT. This encodes CASRDTGAGNTEAFF.

A few counts support this clone. V and J are TRBV29-1 and TRBJ2-5; 9 nucleotides align to TRBD1. CDR3 length: 13 amino acids. Germline lookup yields CDR1 SQVTM and CDR2 ANQGSEA. The trim removed 6 bases at V and 5 bases at J, leaving 7 bases unmatched. The CDR3 region has the DNA TGCAGCGTAACAGGGGGCGCCGGGGAGACCCAGTACTTC. Encoded protein: CSVTGGAGETQYF.

This rearrangement joins TRBV28 to TRBJ2-1, with D possibly being TRBD1 (6 bases). The CDR3 is 14 amino acids. Deletions cut 7 bases from V and 0 bases from J, with 10 bases between. Germline loops: CDR1 MDHEN, CDR2 SYDVKM. CDR3 sequence (DNA): TGTGCCAGCACCGGGACAACCTCCTACAATGAGCAGTTCTTC. Its translation is CASTGTTSYNEQFF.

V usage is TRBV18 and J usage is TRBJ2-2; TRBD1 is a possible D gene (6 bases). Germline V CDR1 and CDR2: KGHSH, LQKENI. CDR3 size: 16 residues. V lost 2 bases, J lost 1 base, and 11 bases lay in between. CDR3 nucleotides: TGTGCCAGCTCACCATTCAGGACAGAGAACACCGGGGAGCTGTTTTTT. This sequence encodes CASSPFRTENTGELFF.

Here the CDR3 reads CASSLILQGEAFF. CDR3 bases: TGTGCCAGCAGCCTCATATTGCAGGGTGAAGCTTTCTTT. This chain joins TRBV14 and TRBJ1-1; possibly TRBD1 for D (5 bases). Deletions cut 4 bases from V and 7 bases from J, with 13 bases between. The germline CDR1 and CDR2 sequences are SGHDN and FVKESK. The CDR3 loop spans 13 amino acids.

The chain recombines TRBV27 with TRBJ1-6; 7 bases align to TRBD1. Trimming took 4 bases from V and 8 from J; bases not matched to a gene: 5. Germline V gene sequence: CDR1 MNHEY, CDR2 SMNVEV (reference sequence). CDR3 size: 14 residues. CDR3 protein: CASSSAGTDSPLHF. CDR3 DNA: TGTGCCAGCAGTTCCGCCGGGACAGATTCACCCCTCCACTTT.